The 18 T cell receptor beta chains below were found in one sample sequenced in a study of OX40 agonist ivuxolimab in advanced cancers. Sequencing was performed with immunoSEQ multiplex PCR; in TCRdb, only in-frame clones are kept and a portion is missing. Found here are more than 40,000 clones, about 85% of them singletons; the top ten hold less than 25%. Sequenced material: CD4+ or CD8+ T cells sorted from blood, taken in a trial of the OX40 agonist ivuxolimab. These receptors were taken from an adult with an advanced solid tumor such as melanoma, head and neck, liver or kidney cancer.

This clone was detected only a few times. This chain uses TRBV28 with TRBJ2-5; D is perhaps TRBD2 (5 bases). Germline CDR1 MDHEN, CDR2 SYDVKM. CDR3 length: 16 amino acids. V was shortened by 3 bases and J by 0 bases, with 14 bases between the two germline ends. The CDR3 bases are TGTGCCAGCAGTTTTAGAAGCGGAAACTACCAAGAGACCCAGTACTTC. Translating it yields CASSFRSGNYQETQYF.

This sequence joins TRBV27 and TRBJ2-1; 8 bases align to TRBD1. V gave up 2 bases and J gave up 3 bases; unmatched junction bases: 12. The germline V gene has CDR1 MNHEY and CDR2 SMNVEV (reference sequence). This CDR3 region has 18 residues. The CDR3 nucleotides read TGTGCCAGCAGTTTACAGGGACAGGCCTTCTTTAACTACAATGAGCAGTTCTTC. Protein product: CASSLQGQAFFNYNEQFF.

This chain links TRBV9 with TRBJ2-2, with D possibly called TRBD1 or TRBD2 (5 bases each). The V end lost 1 base, the J end lost 2 bases, and 9 bases lay between the germline ends. CDR3 length: 15 residues. The germline CDR1 and CDR2 sequences are SGDLS and YYNGEE. CDR3 in amino acids: CASSVFRDNTGELFF. The CDR3 nucleotides are TGTGCCAGCAGCGTATTCCGGGACAACACCGGGGAGCTGTTTTTT.

V gene TRBV10-3 combines with J gene TRBJ2-5, with 11 bases matching TRBD1. Germline CDR1 reads ENHRY; CDR2 reads SYGVKD. With 6 bases clipped from V and 1 base from J, the junction kept 1 base outside the gene matches. This CDR3 spans 14 amino acids. The CDR3: CAIRDRGPQETQYF. CDR3 in DNA: TGTGCCATCAGGGACAGGGGGCCCCAAGAGACCCAGTACTTC.

The chain carries TRBV6-1 and TRBJ2-7; TRBD2 is a possible D gene (6 bases). CDR3 size: 13 residues. Germline values: CDR1 MNHNS, CDR2 SASEGT. V was pared by 11 bases and J by 0 bases, with 14 bases between. This CDR3 reads CAAGSEGSYEQYF. CDR3 in DNA: TGTGCCGCTGGGTCGGAGGGCTCCTACGAGCAGTACTTC.

V usage is TRBV7-3 and J usage is TRBJ2-1; D gene unclear. Germline CDR1 reads SGHTA; CDR2 reads FQGTGA. The CDR3 totals 12 residues. V lost 5 bases, J lost 7 bases, and 9 bases lay in between. The CDR3 loop is CASSQTDNEQFF. CDR3 nucleotides: TGTGCCAGCAGCCAGACGGATAATGAGCAGTTCTTC.

The chain has TRBV16 and TRBJ1-3, with D unresolved. CDR1 is KGHSY and CDR2 is FQNENV in the germline V gene. Trimming pared 5 bases from V and 0 bases from J, leaving 14 bases between. The CDR3 contains 16 residues. CDR3 in amino acids: CASSSARETSGNTIYF. The CDR3 coding sequence is TGTGCCAGCAGCTCCGCGAGGGAAACCTCTGGAAACACCATATATTTT. The full variable domain, in which reference TRBV16 and TRBJ1-3 provide the parts outside the CDR3, is GEEVAQTPKHLVRGEGQKAKLYCAPIKGHSYVFWYQQVLKNEFKFLISFQNENVFDETGMPKERFSAKCLPNSPCSLEIQATKLEDSAVYFCASSSARETSGNTIYFGEGSWLTVV.

V and J are TRBV5-1 and TRBJ1-1; D is possibly TRBD1 (6 bases). Germline assignment: CDR1 SGHRS and CDR2 YFSETQ. With 0 bases removed from V and 5 bases from J, the gap between germline ends came to 14 bases. CDR3 length: 15 amino acids. The CDR3 reads CASSLALGQKTEAFF. In DNA, the CDR3 is TGCGCCAGCAGCTTGGCCCTAGGACAGAAAACTGAAGCTTTCTTT.

The gene calls are TRBV5-8 and TRBJ2-7, with 9 bases aligning to TRBD1. J was trimmed by 2 bases and V by 4 bases; bases with no gene match: 7. Germline assignment: CDR1 SGHTS and CDR2 YDEGEE. This CDR3 has 15 residues. CDR3 bases: TGTGCCAGCAGCGAGGGACAGGGCGCCACCTACGAGCAGTACTTC. This gives the protein CASSEGQGATYEQYF.

This rearrangement joins TRBV30 to TRBJ2-7, with D possibly being TRBD2 (6 bases). This CDR3 has 11 residues. Germline CDR1 reads GTSNPN; CDR2 reads SVGIG (reference sequence). Trimming took 5 bases from V and 6 from J, leaving 11 bases between them. The CDR3 region is CAWGTSAEQYF. In DNA, the CDR3 is TGTGCCTGGGGGACTTCGGCCGAGCAGTACTTC.

This chain joins TRBV5-4 and TRBJ2-5, with D unresolved. V lost 0 bases to trimming and J lost 2 bases, with 8 bases between them. In germline, CDR1 is SGHNT, CDR2 YYREEE (reference sequence). The CDR3 sequence is 14 residues long. The CDR3 DNA sequence: TGTGCCAGCAGCTTGGGAGGTGTACAAGAGACCCAGTACTTC. It specifies CASSLGGVQETQYF.

This rearrangement joins TRBV5-1 to TRBJ2-3, with 9 positions matching TRBD2. This CDR3 is built from 16 residues. CDR1 is SGHRS, CDR2 YFSETQ, per germline. J gave up 0 bases and V 1 base, and 3 bases lay outside the gene matches. CDR3 coding DNA: TGCGCCAGCAGCTTGTCCAGCGGGGGGAGCACAGATACGCAGTATTTT. Translation: CASSLSSGGSTDTQYF.

The chain is built from TRBV19 and TRBJ2-1, with D perhaps matching TRBD1 (6 bases). The CDR3 contains 17 residues. CDR1 and CDR2 (germline): LNHDA, SQIVND (reference sequence). V was shortened by 5 bases and J by 3 bases, with 20 bases between the two germline ends. CDR3 sequence: CASSLTVGDNYYNEQFF. DNA for the CDR3: TGTGCCAGTAGTTTAACGGTGGGGGACAACTACTACAATGAGCAGTTCTTC.

The gene calls are TRBV7-3 and TRBJ1-1; D gene uncertain. CDR3 size: 14 residues. Germline lookup yields CDR1 SGHTA and CDR2 FQGTGA. V shed 5 bases and J shed 4 bases, with 14 bases lying between them. CDR3 amino acids: CASSPDGWGTEAFF. The DNA for the CDR3 is TGTGCCAGCAGCCCCGACGGCTGGGGCACTGAAGCTTTCTTT. The full variable domain, its missing parts supplied by reference TRBV7-3 and TRBJ1-1, is GAGVSQTPSNKVTEKGKYVELRCDPISGHTALYWYRQSLGQGPEFLIYFQGTGAADDSGLPNDRFFAVRPEGSVSTLKIQRTERGDSAVYLCASSPDGWGTEAFFGQGTRLTVV.

V is TRBV10-2 and J is TRBJ1-5; the D gene is possibly TRBD1 (6 bases). Trimming took 0 bases from V and 6 from J, leaving 9 bases between them. The germline V gene has CDR1 WSHSY and CDR2 SAAADI. This CDR3 contains 14 residues. The CDR3 nucleotides read TGCGCCAGCAGTGAGTCCGCAGGGGCTCAGCCCCAGCATTTT. As protein: CASSESAGAQPQHF.

A few counts support this clone. The V gene is TRBV6-4, the J gene TRBJ1-6, with D possibly being TRBD1 (5 bases). CDR3 length: 15 residues. V shed 3 bases and J shed 10 bases, with 16 bases lying between them. CDR1 is MRHNA and CDR2 is SNTAGT in the germline V gene. The CDR3 DNA follows: TGTGCCAGCAGTGAAGGTCAGGGATACTCCTCACCCCTCCACTTT. Amino acid sequence: CASSEGQGYSSPLHF.

The J gene is TRBJ2-1, the V gene TRBV29-1; the match to TRBD2 covers 13 bases. With 4 bases clipped from V and 4 bases from J, the junction kept 10 bases outside the gene matches. Germline assignment: CDR1 SQVTM and CDR2 ANQGSEA. This CDR3 region has 17 residues. For the CDR3, the DNA is TGCAGCGTTGCCGGGACTAGCGGGATCTCCCCATACAATGAGCAGTTCTTC. Translation: CSVAGTSGISPYNEQFF.

The genes are TRBV30 and TRBJ2-7, with D perhaps TRBD2 (6 bases). The germline CDR1 and CDR2 sequences are GTSNPN and SVGIG (reference sequence). Trimming left V 0 bases short and J 4 bases short, with 10 bases between. This CDR3 has 13 residues. CDR3 amino acids: CAWSVTAGYEQYF. The CDR3 nucleotides read TGTGCCTGGAGTGTAACGGCGGGGTACGAGCAGTACTTC. Complete variable domain (other parts from reference TRBV30 and TRBJ2-7): SQTIHQWPATLVQPVGSPLSLECTVEGTSNPNLYWYRQAAGRGLQLLFYSVGIGQISSEVPQNLSASRPQDRQFILSSKKLLLSDSGFYLCAWSVTAGYEQYFGPGTRLTVT.